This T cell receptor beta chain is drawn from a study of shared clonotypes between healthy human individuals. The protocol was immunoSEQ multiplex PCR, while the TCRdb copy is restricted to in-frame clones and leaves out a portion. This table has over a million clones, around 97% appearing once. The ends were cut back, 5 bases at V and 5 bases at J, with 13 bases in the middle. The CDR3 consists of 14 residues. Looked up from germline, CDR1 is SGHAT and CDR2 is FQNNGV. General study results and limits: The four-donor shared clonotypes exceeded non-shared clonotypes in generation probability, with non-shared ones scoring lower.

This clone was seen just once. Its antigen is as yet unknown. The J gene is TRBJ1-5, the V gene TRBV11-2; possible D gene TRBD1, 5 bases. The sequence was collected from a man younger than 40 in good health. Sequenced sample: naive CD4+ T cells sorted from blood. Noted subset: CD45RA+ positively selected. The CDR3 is CASSPGTWDQPQHF. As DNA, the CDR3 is TGTGCCAGCAGCCCGGGGACTTGGGATCAGCCCCAGCATTTT.